Included here is one T cell receptor (beta chain) sequence, with context. Original analysis: From ImmunoSEQ came sequences covering only the junction and carrying no quality scores, so filtering differed. Assay used: immunoSEQ multiplex PCR; TCRdb lists only in-frame clones, some missing. V and J calls and clone size are given by that table; D and trimming were obtained from the DNA. This sample has roughly 640,000 clones, with under 80% found just once. This specimen comes from a study of shared clonotypes between healthy human individuals. The TCR originated in a woman under 40 in good health. Sequencing input: memory CD4+ T cells sorted from blood. Subset indicated: CD45RA-negative fraction.

The DNA for the CDR3 is TGTGCCAGCAGCTTAAGGGGGACAGGGTTCGGGAGTGGCTACACCTTC. This translates into CASSLRGTGFGSGYTF. The chain joins TRBV7-9 to TRBJ1-2; 9 bases match TRBD1. The CDR3 length is 16 residues. V lost 2 bases and J lost 7; bases outside the gene matches: 11. Germline V CDR1 and CDR2: SEHNR, FQNEAQ (reference sequence).